A selection of T cell receptor beta chains follows, all from one sample in a study of T cell responses to AZD1222 COVID-19 vaccine. The table came from immunoSEQ multiplex PCR; TCRdb's copy has only in-frame clones and leaves some out. The sample holds more than 100,000 clones, 85% to 90% seen once. The material was peripheral blood, obtained on day 0 of AZD1222 vaccination. The receptors stem from an adult in good health. Both conserved end residues are part of each CDR3. The order of the fields is J gene, V gene, CDR3 protein.

j_gene: TRBJ1-5
v_gene: TRBV2
CDR3aa: CASSAGAVWGNQPQHF

j_gene: TRBJ2-2
v_gene: TRBV15
CDR3aa: CATSRGQGTAGELFF

j_gene: TRBJ2-1
v_gene: TRBV7-2
CDR3aa: CASSLALGPREGEQFF

j_gene: TRBJ1-2
v_gene: TRBV30
CDR3aa: CAWSEARAAGYTF

j_gene: TRBJ2-7
v_gene: TRBV6-1
CDR3aa: CASSDQSPSSGRGHEQYF

j_gene: TRBJ1-4
v_gene: TRBV6-5
CDR3aa: CASSSERNEKLFF

j_gene: TRBJ2-7
v_gene: TRBV6-1
CDR3aa: CASSDTGRGHAYEQYF

j_gene: TRBJ2-7
v_gene: TRBV28
CDR3aa: CASSLSWRDVGEQYF

j_gene: TRBJ2-4
v_gene: TRBV4-1
CDR3aa: CASSTPGLAGGPDKNIQYF

j_gene: TRBJ2-3
v_gene: TRBV10-3
CDR3aa: CAITEMNTDTQYF

j_gene: TRBJ1-2
v_gene: TRBV15
CDR3aa: CATSRDRTPGGGGYTF

j_gene: TRBJ1-1
v_gene: TRBV30
CDR3aa: CAWRGPRVNTEAFF

j_gene: TRBJ1-5
v_gene: TRBV6-5
CDR3aa: CASRDPGGVDQPQHF

j_gene: TRBJ1-5
v_gene: TRBV10-3
CDR3aa: CAIKTGTGNQPQHF

j_gene: TRBJ2-7
v_gene: TRBV28
CDR3aa: CASSPQTGLYEQYF

j_gene: TRBJ1-1
v_gene: TRBV27
CDR3aa: CASSLINKNTEAFF

j_gene: TRBJ1-5
v_gene: TRBV28
CDR3aa: CASRQGYNQPQHF

j_gene: TRBJ1-5
v_gene: TRBV7-2
CDR3aa: CASSFGRGSNQPQHF

j_gene: TRBJ2-1
v_gene: TRBV27
CDR3aa: CASGRWVGGNEQFF

j_gene: TRBJ2-7
v_gene: TRBV10-1
CDR3aa: CASSGGLAHSYEQYF